This T cell receptor (beta chain) was recovered during a study of CD8+CD57+ T cells in acquired aplastic anemia. Overall study context: The mean DNA yield obtained from sorted CD4+ and CD8+ cells came to around 3 ug. Among healthy donors, CD4+ cells averaged around 11 million reads. Overall study results and limits: Between patients and controls, 25 to 30 CD8+ CDR3 sequences were found in common.

The template used for profiling TCR beta VDJ and CDR3 was genomic DNA. TCRdb re-derived calls from the reads in MiXCR, one entry per CDR3 protein. The repertoire holds over 35,000 distinct CDR3 sequences, with roughly 65% as singletons. Notes on this clonotype: Its antigen is unidentified.

The ends lost 5 bases at V and 1 base at J; junction bases unmatched: 6. CDR1 and CDR2 (germline): LNHDA, SQIVND (reference sequence). The CDR3 has 15 residues. The TCR was taken from a human donor in good health, serving as a control. Sequencing was performed on sorted CD4+, CD8+, or CD8+CD57+ T cells (not recorded which) from PBMCs. The chain links TRBV19 to TRBJ1-1, with TRBD1 identical over 8 bases. CDR3 amino acids: CASSDPGTGNTEAFF. The CDR3 coding sequence is TGTGCCAGTAGTGACCCCGGGACAGGGAACACTGAAGCTTTCTTT.